The 8 T cell receptor beta chains below were found in one sample sequenced in a study of neoadjuvant nivolumab and ipilimumab in lung cancer (dated by TCRdb to the early 2020s). Library prep was done by the immunoSEQ multiplex PCR assay. Here the immuneACCESS table is served through TCRdb, limited to in-frame sequences with V and J called. Missing clones are a known gap in these copies; in checked studies unresolved V genes cover under half, and the rest lacks a known reason. Within this sample are about 4,600 clones, with more than 60% of them counted one time only. Clones ranked in the top ten supply roughly 12% of the sample. The intended sense of this specimen's time point label: at surgical resection after neoadjuvant nivolumab +/- ipilimumab. This specimen was adjacent normal lung tissue, taken after neoadjuvant nivolumab, alone or with ipilimumab, at or shortly before surgery. The receptors were sampled from an adult with non-small cell lung cancer.

The genes are TRBV10-3 and TRBJ1-2; 8 bases fit TRBD1. This CDR3 region has 17 residues. CDR1 is ENHRY and CDR2 is SYGVKD in the germline V gene. The J segment lost 4 bases and the V segment lost 4 bases, leaving 14 bases of the junction unmatched. The CDR3: CAISVSDRAFKPYGYTF. The CDR3 DNA follows: TGTGCCATCAGTGTCTCGGACAGGGCATTTAAGCCCTATGGCTACACCTTC.

This clone was recorded only once. This rearrangement joins TRBV19 to TRBJ1-2; no reliable D call. V gave up 1 base and J gave up 8 bases, with 11 bases separating them. This CDR3 comprises 13 residues. The germline gives CDR1 LNHDA, CDR2 SQIVND (reference sequence). The DNA of the CDR3 is TGTGCCAGTAGTATAGGGCCCCTAGAAGGCTACACCTTC. Its protein product is CASSIGPLEGYTF.

The V and J genes are TRBV6-5 and TRBJ2-3; 7 bases line up with TRBD2. The CDR3 totals 15 residues. Germline V gene sequence: CDR1 MNHEY, CDR2 SVGAGI. The J segment lost 5 bases and the V segment lost 0 bases, leaving 5 bases of the junction unmatched. The DNA of the CDR3 is TGTGCCAGCAGTTACTCCCAAGGGGAGGGAGATACGCAGTATTTT. It is translated as CASSYSQGEGDTQYF.

This clone occurred a few times. CDR3 sequence: CASSFAGEVREQYF. DNA for the CDR3: TGTGCCAGCAGCTTTGCAGGGGAGGTTCGTGAGCAGTACTTC. The rearrangement uses TRBV7-9 and TRBJ2-7, with D possibly called TRBD1 or TRBD2 (6 bases each). V gave up 3 bases and J gave up 7 bases, with 16 bases separating them. Germline-derived CDR1 and CDR2 are SEHNR and FQNEAQ (reference sequence). The CDR3 is 14 residues long.

This rearrangement joins TRBV19 to TRBJ2-7, with 10 bases fitting TRBD1. Germline CDR1 reads LNHDA; CDR2 reads SQIVND (reference sequence). With V trimmed by 3 bases and J by 2 bases, 4 bases remained unmatched. This CDR3 is built from 15 residues. This CDR3 reads CASSIGTGETYEQYF. The CDR3 DNA reads TGTGCCAGTAGTATCGGGACAGGGGAGACCTACGAGCAGTACTTC.

For the CDR3, the DNA is TGTGCCAGCAGTTTGGGATCCAGAGCCAACGTCCTGACTTTC. This encodes CASSLGSRANVLTF. The chain is built from TRBV6-5 and TRBJ2-6; D gene unclear. Looked up from germline, CDR1 is MNHEY and CDR2 is SVGAGI. The V end was cut by 4 bases, the J end by 7 bases, with 11 bases between. The CDR3 contains 14 residues.

This sequence joins TRBV28 and TRBJ1-5; TRBD1 matches 9 bases. The junction had 7 bases not matched to a gene; V was cut back by 5 bases and J by 2 bases. The germline gives CDR1 MDHEN, CDR2 SYDVKM. This CDR3 is built from 16 residues. The CDR3 reads CASSPKWTGGNQPQHF. CDR3 coding DNA: TGTGCCAGCAGTCCCAAATGGACAGGGGGCAATCAGCCCCAGCATTTT.

CDR3: CASSALSVGYSNQPQHF. CDR3 nucleotide sequence: TGTGCCAGCAGTGCCCTAAGTGTGGGTTACAGCAATCAGCCCCAGCATTTT. The rearrangement links TRBV27 to TRBJ1-5; D unclear. This CDR3 comprises 17 residues. Trimming left V 5 bases short and J 1 base short, with 18 bases between. The germline CDR1 and CDR2 sequences are MNHEY and SMNVEV (reference sequence).